The sequence of this T cell receptor (beta chain) was determined in a study of glioma-infiltrating T cells after dendritic cell vaccination. Regarding time point: after dendritic cell vaccination, including at tumor progression/relapse. Isocitrate dehydrogenase mutation was absent in all glioblastoma patients. The data were produced by immunoSEQ multiplex PCR, yet TCRdb's version contains in-frame clones alone and is incomplete. The table has about 76,000 clones, roughly 91% seen once; the top ten hold about 2.2%. The TCR sequence derives from a human donor with glioblastoma. Sequencing used blood, obtained after dendritic cell vaccination.

CDR3 region: CASSSLAVFDLEQFF. CDR3 nucleotides: TGTGCCAGCAGTTCACTAGCGGTATTCGATTTGGAGCAGTTCTTC. The V and J genes are TRBV2 and TRBJ2-1; 8 bases are a match to TRBD2. CDR1 and CDR2 from the germline V gene are SNHLY and FYNNEI. Trimming at V came to 5 bases and at J to 10 bases, leaving 13 bases not matched to a gene. This CDR3 contains 15 residues.